This T cell receptor beta chain was recovered during a study of CD8 T cells in ankylosing spondylitis. The germline V gene has CDR1 SGHVS and CDR2 FQNEAQ. This CDR3 has 15 residues. The germline V and J ends were trimmed by 5 bases and 3 bases, with 17 bases remaining between them. One entry per CDR3 protein results from TCRdb running MiXCR on the 5' RACE reads. The sample lists some 840,000 distinct CDR3 sequences, approximately 12% occurring once. Note on this clonotype: Its antigen is not identified.

Study-level points and caveats: Ankylosing spondylitis blood appeared to be characterized by a TCR beta motif of eight highly homologous variants. The authors found the disease-linked clones to be CD8+ and relatively rare in peripheral blood.

Material for sequencing was blood, either unsorted or a sorted T cell fraction (not recorded which). The V gene is TRBV7-8, the J gene TRBJ2-7; the D gene is possibly TRBD1 (6 bases). The clonotype comes from a male donor with ankylosing spondylitis. CDR3: CASSPGVAVDYEQYF. The DNA for the CDR3 is TGTGCCAGCAGCCCAGGGGTTGCCGTTGACTACGAGCAGTACTTC. Combining the CDR3 with reference TRBV7-8 and TRBJ2-7 gives the whole variable domain GAGVSQSPRYKVAKRGQDVALRCDPISGHVSLFWYQQALGQGPEFLTYFQNEAQLDKSGLPSDRFFAERPEGSVSTLKIQRTQQEDSAVYLCASSPGVAVDYEQYFGPGTRLTVT.